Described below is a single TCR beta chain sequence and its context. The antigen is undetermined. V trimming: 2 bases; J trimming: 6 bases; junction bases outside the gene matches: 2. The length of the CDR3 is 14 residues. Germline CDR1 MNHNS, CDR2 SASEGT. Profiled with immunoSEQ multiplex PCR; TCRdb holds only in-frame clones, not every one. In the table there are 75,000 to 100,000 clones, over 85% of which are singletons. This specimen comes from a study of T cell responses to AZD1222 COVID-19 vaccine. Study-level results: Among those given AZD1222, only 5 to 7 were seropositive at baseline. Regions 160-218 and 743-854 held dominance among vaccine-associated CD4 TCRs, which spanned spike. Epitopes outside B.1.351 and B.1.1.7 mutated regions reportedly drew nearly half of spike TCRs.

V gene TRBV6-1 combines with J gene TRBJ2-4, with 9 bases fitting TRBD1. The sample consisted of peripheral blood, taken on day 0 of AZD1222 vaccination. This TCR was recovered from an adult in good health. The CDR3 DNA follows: TGTGCCAGCAGTGAATCGACAGGGGGAAACATTCAGTACTTC. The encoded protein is CASSESTGGNIQYF.